This is a list of T cell receptor beta chains from one sample in a study of T cell repertoires in cytomegalovirus infection. TCRdb passed the reads through MiXCR, listing each CDR3 protein once. The repertoire holds some 320,000 distinct CDR3 sequences, with 8% to 9.5% as singletons. What was sequenced was PBMCs. Receptors originate from a human donor in good health (CMV status not recorded). Some clones in this sample may be carry-over from other donors' samples. Each CDR3 is given with its conserved first and last residue. D genes are given only for firm matches. A row's size may be missing; if present it is once, few, many or a size class.

size: .
D: .
J: TRBJ2-5
V: TRBV29-1
DNA: TGCAGCGTCACCCCACCGGGAGTCCAAGAGACCCAGTACTTC
CDR3: CSVTPPGVQETQYF

size: .
D: .
J: TRBJ1-6
V: TRBV7-9
DNA: TGTGCCAGCAGCTTAAATGGCAGGGGACTCAATAATTCACCCCTCCACTTT
CDR3: CASSLNGRGLNNSPLHF

size: .
D: TRBD1
J: TRBJ2-7
V: TRBV28
DNA: TGTGCCAGCAACCGGGGGACAGGGGGCCACGAGCAGTACTTC
CDR3: CASNRGTGGHEQYF

size: few
D: .
J: TRBJ2-2
V: TRBV27
DNA: TGTGCCAGCAGTTTAATTGCCACTGACACCGGGGAGCTGTTTTTT
CDR3: CASSLIATDTGELFF

size: few
D: TRBD2
J: TRBJ2-1
V: TRBV20-1
DNA: TGCAGTGCTAGAGATCGGGGGACTAGCGGCCTTATGGATGAGCAGTTCTTC
CDR3: CSARDRGTSGLMDEQFF

size: many
D: .
J: TRBJ2-7
V: TRBV6-1
DNA: TGTGCCAGCAGGGGGCTAGCTCGGGAGCAGTACTTC
CDR3: CASRGLAREQYF

size: many
D: TRBD2
J: TRBJ2-1
V: TRBV7-2
DNA: TGTGCCAGCAGCCCTAGACTAGCGGGGGGTCGAAATGAGCAGTTCTTC
CDR3: CASSPRLAGGRNEQFF

size: few
D: TRBD2
J: TRBJ2-3
V: TRBV20-1
DNA: TGCAGTGCATCAGGGACTAGCGGGAGGGGGACAGATACGCAGTATTTT
CDR3: CSASGTSGRGTDTQYF

size: many
D: .
J: TRBJ1-5
V: TRBV7-9
DNA: TGTGCCAGCAGCTCTTCGTGGGCCCACTCGGCCCAGCATTTT
CDR3: CASSSSWAHSAQHF

size: few
D: .
J: TRBJ1-4
V: TRBV15
DNA: TGTGCCACCAGCAGAGATTCGGGCAGCGAAAAACTGTTTTTT
CDR3: CATSRDSGSEKLFF

size: few
D: .
J: TRBJ2-1
V: TRBV30
DNA: TGTGCCTCGACCCGCGGGACCACCTACAATGAGCAGTTCTTC
CDR3: CASTRGTTYNEQFF

size: few
D: .
J: TRBJ1-1
V: TRBV11-2
DNA: TGTGCCAGCAGCCTCGGGGGAGCAGCTTTCTTT
CDR3: CASSLGGAAFF

size: once
D: .
J: TRBJ1-1
V: TRBV12-3/TRBV12-4
DNA: TGTGCCAGCAGCTGGGGCGATGAGGCTGAAGCTTTCTTT
CDR3: CASSWGDEAEAFF

size: .
D: .
J: TRBJ2-3
V: TRBV29-1
DNA: TGCAGCGTTGAGAGCACAGATACGCAGTATTTT
CDR3: CSVESTDTQYF

size: few
D: .
J: TRBJ2-5
V: TRBV4-1
DNA: TGCGCCAGCAGCCAAGTCATGACAGCCCAAGAGACCCAGTACTTC
CDR3: CASSQVMTAQETQYF

size: many
D: TRBD2
J: TRBJ2-3
V: TRBV7-2
DNA: TGTGCCAGCAGCTACGGACTAGCCCCGTTCACAGATACGCAGTATTTT
CDR3: CASSYGLAPFTDTQYF

size: few
D: TRBD1
J: TRBJ1-2
V: TRBV6-5
DNA: TGTGCCAGCAGTCCAACGACAGGGGGCTATGGCTACACCTTC
CDR3: CASSPTTGGYGYTF

size: .
D: .
J: TRBJ1-2
V: TRBV29-1
DNA: TGCAGCGTGGACCACGGCAGGGACTCATCGGGCTACACCTTC
CDR3: CSVDHGRDSSGYTF

size: few
D: .
J: TRBJ2-2
V: TRBV4-2
DNA: TGTGCCAGCAGCCAAGCCGGGACTCGCAGCACCGGGGAGCTGTTTTTT
CDR3: CASSQAGTRSTGELFF

size: many
D: .
J: TRBJ1-1
V: TRBV7-2
DNA: TGTGCCAGCAGCTCCGATACGCGGGGAGCTTTCTTT
CDR3: CASSSDTRGAFF

size: .
D: .
J: TRBJ2-7
V: TRBV7-2
DNA: TGTGCCAGCAGCTTCAGGACGGGGGAAGGGTACGAGCAGTACTTC
CDR3: CASSFRTGEGYEQYF

size: few
D: TRBD1
J: TRBJ1-5
V: TRBV7-2
DNA: TGTGCCAGCAGCTTATCGGGACAGGGGGACCAGCCCCAGCATTTT
CDR3: CASSLSGQGDQPQHF

size: .
D: TRBD2
J: TRBJ2-2
V: TRBV29-1
DNA: TGCAGCGTGCGGGGGGCGGGAGGGATGAAGACCGGGGAGCTGTTTTTT
CDR3: CSVRGAGGMKTGELFF

size: many
D: TRBD1
J: TRBJ1-2
V: TRBV7-9
DNA: TGTGCCAGCAGCTTAGTAGGACAGGACAACTATGGCTACACCTTC
CDR3: CASSLVGQDNYGYTF

size: few
D: .
J: TRBJ2-1
V: TRBV10-3
DNA: TGTGCCATCAGTGTCTCGTCGGGGACTCCCTACAATGAGCAGTTCTTC
CDR3: CAISVSSGTPYNEQFF

size: few
D: .
J: TRBJ2-7
V: TRBV29-1
DNA: TGCAGCGTTGAAGGGGGTGATTCCTACGAGCAGTACTTC
CDR3: CSVEGGDSYEQYF

size: .
D: TRBD1
J: TRBJ1-2
V: TRBV20-1
DNA: TGCAGTGCTACGACAGGGGTTGGCTACACCTTC
CDR3: CSATTGVGYTF

size: .
D: TRBD1
J: TRBJ1-4
V: TRBV6-2/TRBV6-3
DNA: TGTGCCAGCAGTTTTGGACAGGGATCTAATGAAAAACTGTTTTTT
CDR3: CASSFGQGSNEKLFF

size: few
D: TRBD1
J: TRBJ1-5
V: TRBV6-1
DNA: TGTGCCAGCAGAGAAACAGGGGGAAGACAGCCCCAGCATTTT
CDR3: CASRETGGRQPQHF

size: many
D: .
J: TRBJ2-1
V: TRBV7-8
DNA: TGTGCCAGCAGCTTCCGGACGGATTCCTACAATGAGCAGTTCTTC
CDR3: CASSFRTDSYNEQFF

size: few
D: .
J: TRBJ2-7
V: TRBV6-6
DNA: TGTGCCAGCAGTTACTCGAGTCAGATGATACGCTCCTACGAGCAGTACTTC
CDR3: CASSYSSQMIRSYEQYF

size: .
D: .
J: TRBJ2-3
V: TRBV19
DNA: TGTGCCAGTACCAGGGGGGGCGATACGCAGTATTTT
CDR3: CASTRGGDTQYF

size: few
D: TRBD1
J: TRBJ1-2
V: TRBV19
DNA: TGTGCCAGTAGTATCCCCTATGACAGGGCCGGCTACACCTTC
CDR3: CASSIPYDRAGYTF

size: many
D: .
J: TRBJ2-5
V: TRBV20-1
DNA: TGCAGTGCTAGAGATCACGGACAGCTCCAAGAGACCCAGTACTTC
CDR3: CSARDHGQLQETQYF

size: many
D: .
J: TRBJ2-1
V: TRBV11-1
DNA: TGTGCCAGCAGTTCCACTGGTTACAATGAGCAGTTCTTC
CDR3: CASSSTGYNEQFF

size: once
D: TRBD1
J: TRBJ1-2
V: TRBV28
DNA: TGTGCCAGCAGTTTACCGGGACAGGGGAGCTGGGGCTACACCTTC
CDR3: CASSLPGQGSWGYTF

size: many
D: .
J: TRBJ2-5
V: TRBV23-1
DNA: TGCGCCAGCAGTAGCCCAAGAGGACAGCAAGAGACCCAGTACTTC
CDR3: CASSSPRGQQETQYF

size: .
D: .
J: TRBJ2-5
V: TRBV6-8
DNA: TGTGCCATCAAGAGACCGCGATCCCCGGAACAAGAGACCCAGTACTTC
CDR3: CAIKRPRSPEQETQYF

size: many
D: .
J: TRBJ1-6
V: TRBV28
DNA: TGTGCCAGCAGTTTATTGTCCGGCAGGAGGTCCTATAATTCACCCCTCCACTTT
CDR3: CASSLLSGRRSYNSPLHF

size: .
D: .
J: TRBJ1-2
V: TRBV27
DNA: TGTGCCAGCAGTTTATCCTCGAACGCTAACTATGGCTACACCTTC
CDR3: CASSLSSNANYGYTF

size: many
D: .
J: TRBJ2-7
V: TRBV11-2
DNA: TGTGCCAGCAGCTTCAGAGGGAGTAGATACGAGCAGTACTTC
CDR3: CASSFRGSRYEQYF

size: few
D: .
J: TRBJ1-1
V: TRBV28
DNA: TGTGCCAGCAGTCCCGGGACGCCGCTTATGAACACTGAAGCTTTCTTT
CDR3: CASSPGTPLMNTEAFF

size: few
D: .
J: TRBJ2-7
V: TRBV15
DNA: TGTGCCACCAGCAGAGCGAAGCGCTCCTACGAGCAGTACTTC
CDR3: CATSRAKRSYEQYF

size: few
D: .
J: TRBJ2-7
V: TRBV6-2/TRBV6-3
DNA: TGTGCCAGCAGCACTTCCCACGGGACCGGTCGCGAGCAGTACTTC
CDR3: CASSTSHGTGREQYF

size: many
D: .
J: TRBJ1-1
V: TRBV7-8
DNA: TGTGCCAGCAGCCCTACCCTGGACTCAGCTTTCTTT
CDR3: CASSPTLDSAFF